This paragraph covers one T cell receptor beta chain sequence. Its antigen is not identified. The entry originates in a study of vaccination and CD4 T cells after COVID-19. Overall study context: Stimulation of the cells used overlapping spike peptide pools from SARS-CoV-2 and from the common cold coronaviruses HCoV-NL63, HCoV-OC43 and HCoV-229E. Study-level points and caveats: Convalescent patients displayed spike mono-reactivity in 304 of 307 vaccine-specific clones.

Treatment: roughly 10-day PBMC culture with coronavirus spike peptide pools or control peptides (ViraFEST assay). These CD4+ T cells came from approximately 11-day cultures by negative selection. The CDR3 covers 13 residues. V was shortened by 2 bases and J by 7 bases, with 14 bases between the two germline ends. Germline-derived CDR1 and CDR2 are SQVTM and ANQGSEA. The Oncomine TCR Beta short-read assay sequenced DNA from cultured CD4+ T cells. TCRdb processed the PCR reads anew with MiXCR; each CDR3 protein has one entry. The table has about 15,000 distinct CDR3 sequences, about 48% seen once; the top ten hold approximately 13%.

The chain uses TRBV29-1 and TRBJ2-5; tentatively, D is TRBD1 or TRBD2 (5 bases each). The TCR was taken from a human donor who had recovered from COVID-19. The sequencing input was CD4+ T cells from blood, cultured in vitro. CDR3 nucleotides: TGCAGCGTTGAAAAACCACCGGGACCGACCCAGTACTTC. It is translated as CSVEKPPGPTQYF. Together with reference TRBV29-1 and TRBJ2-5, the CDR3 gives the full variable domain: SAVISQKPSRDICQRGTSLTIQCQVDSQVTMMFWYRQQPGQSLTLIATANQGSEATYESGFVIDKFPISRPNLTFSTLTVSNMSPEDSSIYLCSVEKPPGPTQYFGPGTRLLVL.